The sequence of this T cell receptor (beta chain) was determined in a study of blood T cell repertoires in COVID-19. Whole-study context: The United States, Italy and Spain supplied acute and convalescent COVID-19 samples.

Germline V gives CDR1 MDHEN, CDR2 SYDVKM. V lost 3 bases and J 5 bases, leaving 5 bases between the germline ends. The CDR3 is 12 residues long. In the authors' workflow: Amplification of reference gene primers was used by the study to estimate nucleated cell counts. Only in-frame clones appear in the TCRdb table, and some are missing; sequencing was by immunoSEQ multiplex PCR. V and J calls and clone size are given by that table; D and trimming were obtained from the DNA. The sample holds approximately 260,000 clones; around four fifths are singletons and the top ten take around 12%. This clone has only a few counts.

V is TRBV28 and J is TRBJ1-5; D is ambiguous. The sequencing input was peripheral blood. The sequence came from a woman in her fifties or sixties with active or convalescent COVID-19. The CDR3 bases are TGTGCCAGCAGTTTCGCGGATCAGCCCCAGCATTTT. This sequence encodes CASSFADQPQHF.